The clone carrying this T cell receptor (beta chain) was seen just once. The sample is drawn from a study of sequential checkpoint blockade in melanoma. Treatment indicated: randomized to nivolumab then ipilimumab (arm A) or the reverse (arm B). DNA-damaging chemotherapy had not been given to any patient beforehand. PBMC sorting kept live CD3+CD8+ cells without CD19 or CD56. The protocol was immunoSEQ multiplex PCR, while the TCRdb copy is restricted to in-frame clones and leaves out a portion. The repertoire holds 30,000 to 40,000 clones, 86% seen once, with more than 10% in the top ten. Per germline, CDR1 LNHDA and CDR2 SQIVND (reference sequence). This CDR3 has 14 amino acids. Trimming removed 6 bases from V and 4 bases from J; junction bases left unmatched: 7.

Sequenced material: CD8+ T cells sorted from blood (inferred from file names), taken from a patient given nivolumab and ipilimumab in sequence. The J gene is TRBJ1-1, the V gene TRBV19; 8 nucleotides line up with TRBD1. This TCR came from a human donor with melanoma. The CDR3 is CASRQNRGITEAFF. Written as DNA, the CDR3 is TGTGCCAGTAGACAGAACAGGGGGATCACTGAAGCTTTCTTT.